This T cell receptor beta chain was identified during a study of breast tumors, draining lymph nodes, adjacent tissues. Notes on the study in general: Compared with basal-like, luminal-like tumors shared significantly more repertoire with nontumor tissue. The data were judged consistent with most tumor T cells coming from lymph node and expanding in tumor.

Trimming removed 2 bases at V and 0 bases at J, with 12 bases between. This CDR3 has 16 amino acids. CDR1 is SGHDT, CDR2 YYEEEE, per germline. On this clonotype: Its antigen is still unknown.

TCRdb passed the multiplex PCR reads through MiXCR, listing each CDR3 protein once. The sample yields approximately 130,000 distinct CDR3 sequences, about a fifth seen once. Samples came from axillary lymph nodes draining the breast cancer. The V and J genes are TRBV5-6 and TRBJ2-1; no clear D. Sequenced: axillary lymph node tissue. The TCR sequence derives from a female donor with breast cancer. Some clones in this sample may be carry-over from other donors' samples. CDR3 amino acids: CASSFQGKSSYNEQFF. The DNA for the CDR3 is TGTGCCAGCAGCTTTCAAGGAAAAAGCTCCTACAATGAGCAGTTCTTC. Variable domain in full (rest from reference TRBV5-6 and TRBJ2-1): DAGVTQSPTHLIKTRGQQVTLRCSPKSGHDTVSWYQQALGQGPQFIFQYYEEEERQRGNFPDRFSGHQFPNYSSELNVNALLLGDSALYLCASSFQGKSSYNEQFFGPGTRLTVL.